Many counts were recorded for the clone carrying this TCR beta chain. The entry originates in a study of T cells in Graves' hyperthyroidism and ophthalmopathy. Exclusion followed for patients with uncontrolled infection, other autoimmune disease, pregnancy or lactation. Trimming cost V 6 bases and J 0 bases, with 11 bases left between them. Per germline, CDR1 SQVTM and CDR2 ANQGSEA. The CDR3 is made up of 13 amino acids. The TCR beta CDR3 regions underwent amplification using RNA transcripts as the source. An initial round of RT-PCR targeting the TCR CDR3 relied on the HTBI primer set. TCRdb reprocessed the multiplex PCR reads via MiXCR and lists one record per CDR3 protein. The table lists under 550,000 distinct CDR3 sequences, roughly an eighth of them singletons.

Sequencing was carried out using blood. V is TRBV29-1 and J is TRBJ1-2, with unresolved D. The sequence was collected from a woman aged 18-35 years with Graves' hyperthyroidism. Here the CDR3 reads CSVRQTANYGYTF. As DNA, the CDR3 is TGCAGCGTAAGACAAACTGCTAACTATGGCTACACCTTC.